A single sample is the source of the 9 T cell receptor beta chains below, sequenced in a study of identical twins. Via MiXCR, TCRdb re-called the 5' RACE reads, giving one row per CDR3 protein. This table holds approximately 260,000 distinct CDR3 sequences, about 9% found once. The same sample was also used in a study of yellow fever vaccine responses in identical twins.

The sequencing input was CD8+ T cells sorted from blood. The source is a woman aged 18 to 35 in good health.

This clonotype was recorded many times. This chain uses TRBV7-9 with TRBJ2-1; the D is unclear. The V gene lost 3 bases and the J gene lost 9 bases, with 12 bases spanning the gap. Germline CDR1 and CDR2: SEHNR and FQNEAQ (reference sequence). This CDR3 contains 13 residues. The CDR3: CASSFVAWFEQFF. For the CDR3, the DNA is TGTGCCAGCAGCTTCGTAGCTTGGTTTGAGCAGTTCTTC. Looking up the rest from reference TRBV7-9 and TRBJ2-1 gives the full variable domain: DTGVSQNPRHKITKRGQNVTFRCDPISEHNRLYWYRQTLGQGPEFLTYFQNEAQLEKSRLLSDRFSAERPKGSFSTLEIQRTEQGDSAMYLCASSFVAWFEQFFGPGTRLTVL.

The J gene is TRBJ2-1, the V gene TRBV6-2 or TRBV6-3, with 12 bases matching TRBD2. In germline, CDR1 is MNHEY, CDR2 SVGEGT. CDR3 length: 15 amino acids. V shed 6 bases and J 3 bases; nucleotides not matched to a gene: 3. CDR3 in amino acids: CASRQLAGGYNEQFF. The CDR3, as DNA: TGTGCCAGCAGGCAACTAGCGGGAGGCTACAATGAGCAGTTCTTC.

In this sample, this clonotype turned up a few times. This chain uses TRBV5-5 with TRBJ2-1; D not resolved. The length of the CDR3 is 15 residues. V was cut by 0 bases and J by 6 bases, with 13 bases left in between. Germline lookup yields CDR1 SGHKS and CDR2 YYEKEE (reference sequence). The CDR3 here is CASSLEPEVPNEQFF. The DNA for the CDR3 is TGTGCCAGCAGCTTGGAGCCTGAGGTCCCCAATGAGCAGTTCTTC.

This clonotype appeared a few times. The chain uses TRBV15 and TRBJ1-2; TRBD1 might be the D (5 bases). Germline V lookup: CDR1 LNHNV, CDR2 YYDKDF (reference sequence). This CDR3 is 16 amino acids long. Trimming stripped 1 base from V and 0 bases from J, with 12 bases between. The CDR3 loop reads CATSRVTGDANYGYTF. CDR3 bases: TGTGCCACCAGCAGAGTAACAGGCGACGCTAACTATGGCTACACCTTC.

This clonotype was observed many times. The chain recombines TRBV5-1 with TRBJ2-7, with a weak D call TRBD1 (6 bases). Deletions cut 4 bases from V and 5 bases from J, with 19 bases between. The germline CDR1 and CDR2 sequences are SGHRS and YFSETQ. The CDR3 has 15 amino acids. The CDR3 DNA follows: TGCGCCAGCAGCATCGTAGACAGGCTCACGGACGAGCAGTACTTC. The encoded protein is CASSIVDRLTDEQYF.

The sample holds many counts of this clonotype. The chain employs TRBV24-1 and TRBJ2-1; D gene unclear. Germline V gives CDR1 KGHDR, CDR2 SFDVKD. The CDR3 loop spans 14 amino acids. V lost 0 bases to trimming and J lost 6 bases, with 8 bases between them. CDR3: CATSDLAGPNEQFF. CDR3 nucleotide sequence: TGTGCCACCAGTGATTTGGCCGGCCCCAATGAGCAGTTCTTC.

The sample holds a few counts of this clonotype. The rearrangement joins TRBV10-3 to TRBJ2-5; D perhaps matches TRBD1 (5 bases). Germline CDR1 is ENHRY and CDR2 is SYGVKD. The CDR3 is 14 amino acids. V was shortened by 0 bases and J by 10 bases, with 15 bases between the two germline ends. CDR3 protein: CAISESDIVLGQYF. DNA of the CDR3: TGTGCCATCAGTGAGTCGGACATTGTATTAGGCCAGTACTTC.

This clonotype has at least ten counts. The gene calls are TRBV27 and TRBJ2-2, with D maybe TRBD2 (6 bases). V was trimmed by 6 bases and J by 6 bases, leaving 11 bases between them. CDR1 is MNHEY and CDR2 is SMNVEV in the germline V gene (reference sequence). This CDR3 has 13 residues. The CDR3 DNA follows: TGTGCCAGCAGGACGGGGGACCCCGGGGAGCTGTTTTTT. It specifies CASRTGDPGELFF.

The chain has TRBV28 and TRBJ2-5, with TRBD1 as a possible D gene (6 bases). The V end lost 7 bases, the J end lost 2 bases, and 17 bases lay between the germline ends. Per germline, CDR1 MDHEN and CDR2 SYDVKM. The CDR3 has 15 amino acids. The CDR3 here is CASKPGQIGQETQYF. The CDR3 DNA follows: TGTGCCAGCAAACCTGGACAGATAGGGCAAGAGACCCAGTACTTC. The variable domain in full, completed from reference TRBV28 and TRBJ2-5, reads DVKVTQSSRYLVKRTGEKVFLECVQDMDHENMFWYRQDPGLGLRLIYFSYDVKMKEKGDIPEGYSVSREKKERFSLILESASTNQTSMYLCASKPGQIGQETQYFGPGTRLLVL.